This is a list of T cell receptor beta chains from one sample in a study of cytomegalovirus exposure and HLA in healthy donors. Libraries were prepared by immunoSEQ multiplex PCR; TCRdb keeps only in-frame clonotypes and omits some of them. The table lists 85,000 to 100,000 clones, about four fifths of them singletons. Sequencing was carried out using PBMCs. These receptors were obtained from a woman aged 18-30 years in good health and CMV-seropositive. Both conserved end residues are part of each CDR3. The D gene is left open where the match is weak. The size of a clone is reported for some rows only, either as once, few or many, or as a class for expanded clones.

CDR3 | DNA | D | J | size | V
CASTPPSRETQYF | TGTGCCAGCACCCCCCCGTCGAGAGAGACCCAGTACTTC | . | TRBJ2-5 | . | TRBV6-6
CASSSTSGRSPYEQYF | TGCGCCAGCAGCTCCACTAGCGGGAGGTCCCCCTACGAGCAGTACTTC | TRBD2 | TRBJ2-7 | . | TRBV5-1
CASSLTPDRGYGYTF | TGTGCCAGCAGCTTAACCCCGGACAGGGGATATGGCTACACCTTC | TRBD1 | TRBJ1-2 | . | TRBV7-3
CASSQGQGMNYGYTF | TGCGCCAGCAGCCAAGGACAGGGGATGAACTATGGCTACACCTTC | TRBD1 | TRBJ1-2 | . | TRBV4-1
CASSPVDRSNTGELFF | TGTGCCAGCTCACCGGTAGACAGAAGTAACACCGGGGAGCTGTTTTTT | . | TRBJ2-2 | . | TRBV18
CASTYTSDTKNYGYTF | TGTGCCAGCACCTATACGTCAGACACCAAAAACTATGGCTACACCTTC | . | TRBJ1-2 | . | TRBV18
CASSQEMIAGGLQFF | TGTGCCAGCAGCCAAGAAATGATAGCGGGGGGACTTCAGTTCTTC | TRBD2 | TRBJ2-1 | . | TRBV14
CASSQAGFGNQPQHF | TGCGCCAGCAGCCAAGCGGGGTTTGGGAATCAGCCCCAGCATTTT | . | TRBJ1-5 | . | TRBV4-1
CASSVGEGQPQHF | TGTGCCAGCAGTGTGGGGGAGGGGCAGCCCCAGCATTTT | . | TRBJ1-5 | . | TRBV6-1
CASSSLNSGGEAFF | TGTGCCAGCAGCTCACTCAACTCTGGCGGTGAAGCTTTCTTT | . | TRBJ1-1 | few | TRBV9
CASSSGGGQVHEKLFF | TGTGCCAGCAGCTCGGGTGGGGGACAGGTGCATGAAAAACTGTTTTTT | TRBD1 | TRBJ1-4 | . | TRBV5-4
CASMSGNTGELFF | TGTGCCAGCATGTCGGGGAACACCGGGGAGCTGTTTTTT | . | TRBJ2-2 | . | TRBV25-1
CASSVASSGGASTDTQYF | TGTGCCAGCAGCGTAGCCTCTAGCGGGGGGGCTAGCACAGATACGCAGTATTTT | TRBD2 | TRBJ2-3 | once | TRBV9
CASSRRGSYNEQFF | TGTGCCAGTAGTCGTCGGGGGTCCTACAATGAGCAGTTCTTC | . | TRBJ2-1 | . | TRBV19
CASSLSLHSVGAKTGELFF | TGCGCCAGCAGCTTGTCCCTCCACTCCGTGGGGGCAAAGACCGGGGAGCTGTTTTTT | . | TRBJ2-2 | . | TRBV5-1
CASSGQSYEQYF | TGTGCCAGCAGTGGACAGTCCTACGAGCAGTACTTC | . | TRBJ2-7 | . | TRBV2
CASSLPAGGQETQYF | TGTGCCAGCAGCTTGCCAGCGGGGGGCCAAGAGACCCAGTACTTC | TRBD2 | TRBJ2-5 | . | TRBV5-6
CASSYSIYTSYEQYF | TGTGCCAGCAGTTACTCGATTTATACTTCCTACGAGCAGTACTTC | . | TRBJ2-7 | few | TRBV6-6
CASKPPSPGYGYTF | TGTGCCAGCAAACCCCCCTCTCCAGGGTATGGCTACACCTTC | . | TRBJ1-2 | . | TRBV28
CASSSNREDATDTQYF | TGTGCCAGCAGCTCCAATCGGGAGGATGCCACAGATACGCAGTATTTT | TRBD2 | TRBJ2-3 | . | TRBV7-9
CAWMGGGNEQFF | TGTGCCTGGATGGGAGGGGGCAATGAGCAGTTCTTC | . | TRBJ2-1 | . | TRBV30
CASTAGGRAGTGELFF | TGTGCCAGCACCGCAGGTGGGAGGGCCGGCACCGGGGAGCTGTTTTTT | TRBD2 | TRBJ2-2 | . | TRBV5-4
CASSQDASGPAGDTQYF | TGTGCCAGCAGCCAAGATGCTAGCGGCCCGGCCGGGGATACGCAGTATTTT | TRBD2 | TRBJ2-3 | . | TRBV4-2
CASSLLTGTGDYEQYF | TGTGCCAGCAGCTTACTAACCGGGACAGGGGACTACGAGCAGTACTTC | TRBD1 | TRBJ2-7 | . | TRBV11-2
CASSETDRGYEQYF | TGCGCCAGCAGTGAGACAGACAGGGGCTACGAGCAGTACTTC | TRBD1 | TRBJ2-7 | once | TRBV10-2
CAWSVAGAGNTIYF | TGTGCCTGGAGTGTTGCAGGGGCGGGAAACACCATATATTTT | . | TRBJ1-3 | few | TRBV30
CASRLAVGGTDTQYF | TGTGCCAGCAGATTAGCGGTAGGAGGAACAGATACGCAGTATTTT | . | TRBJ2-3 | . | TRBV7-2
CAWTSFLNEQFF | TGTGCCTGGACCTCCTTCCTTAATGAGCAGTTCTTC | . | TRBJ2-1 | . | TRBV30
CASSTFGGAGDEQFF | TGTGCCAGTAGTACCTTTGGGGGAGCGGGAGATGAGCAGTTCTTC | TRBD2 | TRBJ2-1 | . | TRBV19
CATEDRGGRAYEQYF | TGTGCCACCGAAGATCGGGGGGGGCGAGCCTACGAGCAGTACTTC | TRBD2 | TRBJ2-7 | . | TRBV6-5
CATSRTPSAMGYTF | TGTGCCACCAGCAGAACACCAAGCGCTATGGGCTACACCTTC | . | TRBJ1-2 | . | TRBV15
CARSLGALRGGDQPQHF | TGTGCCAGAAGTCTCGGGGCTCTCCGCGGAGGGGATCAGCCCCAGCATTTT | . | TRBJ1-5 | . | TRBV5-3
CASSLGRGNTGELFF | TGTGCCAGCAGCTTAGGGCGGGGAAACACCGGGGAGCTGTTTTTT | . | TRBJ2-2 | . | TRBV13
CSAILTLQGRSYEQYF | TGCAGCGCGATACTCACCCTACAGGGAAGATCCTACGAGCAGTACTTC | . | TRBJ2-7 | . | TRBV29-1
CASSKERVNTEAFF | TGTGCCAGCAGCAAAGAACGGGTGAACACTGAAGCTTTCTTT | . | TRBJ1-1 | few | TRBV21-1
CASSRPQGKGYTF | TGTGCCAGCAGCCGACCTCAGGGGAAGGGCTACACCTTC | . | TRBJ1-2 | . | TRBV28
CASMSDGGGNQPQHF | TGTGCCAGCATGTCGGACGGAGGCGGCAATCAGCCCCAGCATTTT | . | TRBJ1-5 | . | TRBV14
CASSPQRGATDTQYF | TGTGCCAGTAGTCCACAGCGGGGGGCCACAGATACGCAGTATTTT | TRBD2 | TRBJ2-3 | . | TRBV19
CASSLFVVGYTF | TGTGCCAGCAGCTTATTCGTCGTTGGCTACACCTTC | . | TRBJ1-2 | . | TRBV7-9
CSGRLAGQETQYF | TGCAGCGGACGACTAGCGGGACAAGAGACCCAGTACTTC | TRBD2 | TRBJ2-5 | . | TRBV29-1
CASSNHLLTYEQYF | TGTGCCAGCAGCAACCATCTTCTAACCTACGAGCAGTACTTC | . | TRBJ2-7 | . | TRBV21-1
CASSLAVGRTGTVYNEQFF | TGCGCCAGCAGCTTGGCGGTAGGTCGGACCGGGACAGTATACAATGAGCAGTTCTTC | TRBD1 | TRBJ2-1 | . | TRBV5-1
CATNEWGPEETQYF | TGTGCCACCAACGAGTGGGGGCCCGAAGAGACCCAGTACTTC | . | TRBJ2-5 | . | TRBV6-5